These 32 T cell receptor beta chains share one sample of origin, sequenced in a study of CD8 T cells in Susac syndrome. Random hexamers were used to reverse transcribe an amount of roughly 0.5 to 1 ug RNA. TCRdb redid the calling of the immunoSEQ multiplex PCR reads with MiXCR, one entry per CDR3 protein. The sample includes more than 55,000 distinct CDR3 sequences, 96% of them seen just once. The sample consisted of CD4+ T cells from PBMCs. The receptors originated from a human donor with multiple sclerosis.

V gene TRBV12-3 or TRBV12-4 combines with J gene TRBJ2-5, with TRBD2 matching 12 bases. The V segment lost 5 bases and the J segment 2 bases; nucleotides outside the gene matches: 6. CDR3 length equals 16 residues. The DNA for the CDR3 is TGTGCCAGCAGTAAGACTAGCGGGGGCCTTCAAGAGACCCAGTACTTC. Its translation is CASSKTSGGLQETQYF.

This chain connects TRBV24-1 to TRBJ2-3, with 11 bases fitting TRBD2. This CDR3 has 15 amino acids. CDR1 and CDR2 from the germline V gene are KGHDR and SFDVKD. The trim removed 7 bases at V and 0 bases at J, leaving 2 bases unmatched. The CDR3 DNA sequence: TGTGCCACCAGCACTAGCGGGGGAAGCACAGATACGCAGTATTTT. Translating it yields CATSTSGGSTDTQYF.

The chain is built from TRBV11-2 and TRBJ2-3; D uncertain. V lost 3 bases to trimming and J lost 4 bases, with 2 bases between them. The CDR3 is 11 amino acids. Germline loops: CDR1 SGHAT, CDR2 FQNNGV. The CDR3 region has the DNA TGTGCCAGCAGCTTCGCAGATACGCAGTATTTT. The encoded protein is CASSFADTQYF.

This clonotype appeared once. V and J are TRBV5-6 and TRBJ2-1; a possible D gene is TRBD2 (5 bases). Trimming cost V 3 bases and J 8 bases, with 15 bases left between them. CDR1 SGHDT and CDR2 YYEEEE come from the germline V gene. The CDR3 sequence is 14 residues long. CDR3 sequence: CASSSRRTGDEQFF. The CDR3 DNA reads TGTGCCAGCAGCTCACGCAGGACTGGCGATGAGCAGTTCTTC.

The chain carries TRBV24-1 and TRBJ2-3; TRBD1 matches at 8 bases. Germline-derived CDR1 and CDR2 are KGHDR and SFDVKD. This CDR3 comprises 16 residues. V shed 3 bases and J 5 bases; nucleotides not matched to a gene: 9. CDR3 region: CATSDPGQVVGDTQYF. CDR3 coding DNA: TGTGCCACCAGTGATCCGGGACAGGTGGTTGGAGATACGCAGTATTTT.

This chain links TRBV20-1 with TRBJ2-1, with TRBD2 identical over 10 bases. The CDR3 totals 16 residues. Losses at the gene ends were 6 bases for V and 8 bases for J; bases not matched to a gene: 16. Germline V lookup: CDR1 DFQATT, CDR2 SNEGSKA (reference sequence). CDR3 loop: CSATPGTSALGDEQFF. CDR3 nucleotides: TGCAGTGCCACGCCCGGGACTAGCGCCTTAGGGGATGAGCAGTTCTTC.

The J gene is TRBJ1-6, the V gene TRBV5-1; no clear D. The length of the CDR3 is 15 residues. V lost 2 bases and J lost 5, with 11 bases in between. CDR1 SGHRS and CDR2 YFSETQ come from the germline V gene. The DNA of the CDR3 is TGCGCCAGCAGCTTCCAGGCAGATCATAATTCACCCCTCCACTTT. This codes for CASSFQADHNSPLHF.

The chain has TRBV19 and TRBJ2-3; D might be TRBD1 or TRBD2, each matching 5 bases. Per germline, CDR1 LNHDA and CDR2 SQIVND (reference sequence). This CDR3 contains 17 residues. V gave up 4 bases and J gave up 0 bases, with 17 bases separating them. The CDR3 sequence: CASSTNTGTASTDTQYF. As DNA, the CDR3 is TGTGCCAGTAGTACTAACACCGGGACGGCGAGCACAGATACGCAGTATTTT.

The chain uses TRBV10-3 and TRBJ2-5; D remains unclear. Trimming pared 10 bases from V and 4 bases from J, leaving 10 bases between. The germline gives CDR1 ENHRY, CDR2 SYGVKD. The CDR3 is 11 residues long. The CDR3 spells CATRVTETQYF. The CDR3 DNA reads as TGTGCCACCCGTGTGACAGAGACCCAGTACTTC.

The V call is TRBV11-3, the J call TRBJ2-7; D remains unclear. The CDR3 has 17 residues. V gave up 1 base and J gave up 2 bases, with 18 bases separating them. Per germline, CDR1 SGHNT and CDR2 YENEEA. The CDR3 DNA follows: TGTGCCAGCAGCTTAGTCAGTTGGGGTGAGACGACCTACGAGCAGTACTTC. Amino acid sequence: CASSLVSWGETTYEQYF.

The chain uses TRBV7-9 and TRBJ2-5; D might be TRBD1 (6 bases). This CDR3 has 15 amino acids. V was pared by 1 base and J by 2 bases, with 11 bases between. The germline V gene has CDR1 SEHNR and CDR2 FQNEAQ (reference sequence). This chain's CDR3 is CASSLGGQLQETQYF. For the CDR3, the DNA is TGTGCCAGCAGCTTAGGTGGACAGCTTCAAGAGACCCAGTACTTC. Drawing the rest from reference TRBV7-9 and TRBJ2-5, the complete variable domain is DTGVSQNPRHKITKRGQNVTFRCDPISEHNRLYWYRQTLGQGPEFLTYFQNEAQLEKSRLLSDRFSAERPKGSFSTLEIQRTEQGDSAMYLCASSLGGQLQETQYFGPGTRLLVL.

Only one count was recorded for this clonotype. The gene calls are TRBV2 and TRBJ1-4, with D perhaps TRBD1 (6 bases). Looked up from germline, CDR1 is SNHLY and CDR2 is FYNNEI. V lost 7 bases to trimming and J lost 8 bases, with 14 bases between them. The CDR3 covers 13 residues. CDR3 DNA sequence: TGTGCCAGCAAACGGGACATCAACGAAAAACTGTTTTTT. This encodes CASKRDINEKLFF.

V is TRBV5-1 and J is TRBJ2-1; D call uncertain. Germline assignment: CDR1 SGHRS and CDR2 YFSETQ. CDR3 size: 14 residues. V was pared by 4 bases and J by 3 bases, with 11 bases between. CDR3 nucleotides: TGCGCCAGCAGCCCGCTGGACGGCTACAATGAGCAGTTCTTC. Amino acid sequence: CASSPLDGYNEQFF. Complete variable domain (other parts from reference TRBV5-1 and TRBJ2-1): KAGVTQTPRYLIKTRGQQVTLSCSPISGHRSVSWYQQTPGQGLQFLFEYFSETQRNKGNFPGRFSGRQFSNSRSEMNVSTLELGDSALYLCASSPLDGYNEQFFGPGTRLTVL.

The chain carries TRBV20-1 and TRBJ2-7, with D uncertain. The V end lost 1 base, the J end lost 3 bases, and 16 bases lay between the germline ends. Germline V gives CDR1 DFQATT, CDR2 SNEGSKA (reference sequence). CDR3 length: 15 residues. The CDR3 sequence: CSARGLYLNFYEQYF. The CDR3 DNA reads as TGCAGTGCTAGAGGGTTATACCTTAACTTCTACGAGCAGTACTTC.

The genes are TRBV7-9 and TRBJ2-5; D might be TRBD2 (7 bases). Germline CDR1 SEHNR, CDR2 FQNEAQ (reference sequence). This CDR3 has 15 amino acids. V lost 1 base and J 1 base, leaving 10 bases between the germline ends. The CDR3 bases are TGTGCCAGCAGCTTAGGCGGGGGCAGCCAAGAGACCCAGTACTTC. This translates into CASSLGGGSQETQYF.

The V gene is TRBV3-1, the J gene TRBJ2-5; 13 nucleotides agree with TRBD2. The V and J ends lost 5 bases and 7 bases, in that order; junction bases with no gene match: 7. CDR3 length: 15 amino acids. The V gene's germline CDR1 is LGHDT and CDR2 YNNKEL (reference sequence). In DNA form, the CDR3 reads TGTGCCAGCAGCTCTGGGACTAGCGGGGTGGTGACCCAGTACTTC. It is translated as CASSSGTSGVVTQYF.

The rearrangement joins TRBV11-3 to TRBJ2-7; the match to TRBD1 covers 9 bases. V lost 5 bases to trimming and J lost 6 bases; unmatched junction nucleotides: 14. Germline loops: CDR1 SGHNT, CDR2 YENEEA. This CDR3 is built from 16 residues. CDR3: CASSGGRDRVVGEQYF. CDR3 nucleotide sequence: TGTGCCAGCAGCGGTGGCCGGGACAGGGTTGTCGGCGAGCAGTACTTC.

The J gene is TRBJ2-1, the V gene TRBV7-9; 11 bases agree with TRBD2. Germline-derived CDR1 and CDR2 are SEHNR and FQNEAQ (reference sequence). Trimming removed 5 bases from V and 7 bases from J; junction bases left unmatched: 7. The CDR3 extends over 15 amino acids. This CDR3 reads CASSPGLAGINEQFF. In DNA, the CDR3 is TGTGCCAGCAGCCCCGGACTAGCGGGCATTAATGAGCAGTTCTTC. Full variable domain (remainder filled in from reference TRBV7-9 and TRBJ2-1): DTGVSQNPRHKITKRGQNVTFRCDPISEHNRLYWYRQTLGQGPEFLTYFQNEAQLEKSRLLSDRFSAERPKGSFSTLEIQRTEQGDSAMYLCASSPGLAGINEQFFGPGTRLTVL.

The CDR3 DNA reads TGTGCCAGCAGTCTCGTCGGGGACGAGCAGTACTTC. This gives the protein CASSLVGDEQYF. V and J are TRBV12-3 or TRBV12-4 and TRBJ2-7; perhaps TRBD2 as D (5 bases). This CDR3 region has 12 residues. Trimming removed 5 bases from V and 5 bases from J, with 10 bases in between.

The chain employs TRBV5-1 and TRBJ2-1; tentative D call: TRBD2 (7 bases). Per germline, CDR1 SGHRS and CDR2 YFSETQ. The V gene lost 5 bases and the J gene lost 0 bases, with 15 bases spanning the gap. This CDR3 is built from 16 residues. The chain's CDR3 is CASRWTAGSSYNEQFF. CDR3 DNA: TGCGCCAGCAGATGGACAGCGGGAAGCTCCTACAATGAGCAGTTCTTC.

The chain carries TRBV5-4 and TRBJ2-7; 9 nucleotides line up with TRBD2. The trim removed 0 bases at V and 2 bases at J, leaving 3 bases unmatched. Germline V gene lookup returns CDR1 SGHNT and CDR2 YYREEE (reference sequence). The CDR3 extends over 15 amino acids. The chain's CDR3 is CASSLGRGGAYEQYF. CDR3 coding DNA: TGTGCCAGCAGCTTGGGACGCGGGGGGGCCTACGAGCAGTACTTC.

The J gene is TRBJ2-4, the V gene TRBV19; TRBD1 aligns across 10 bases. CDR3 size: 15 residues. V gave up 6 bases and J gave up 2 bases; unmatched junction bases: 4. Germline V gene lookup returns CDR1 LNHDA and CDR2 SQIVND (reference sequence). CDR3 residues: CASRTGGLSKNIQYF. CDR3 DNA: TGTGCCAGTAGGACAGGGGGCTTGTCCAAAAACATTCAGTACTTC.

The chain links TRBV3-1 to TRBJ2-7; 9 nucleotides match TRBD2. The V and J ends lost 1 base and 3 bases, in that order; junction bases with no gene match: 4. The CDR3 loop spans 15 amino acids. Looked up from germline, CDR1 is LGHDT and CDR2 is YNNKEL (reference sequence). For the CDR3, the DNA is TGTGCCAGCAGCCAAGGTGTAGCGGGGGACTACGAGCAGTACTTC. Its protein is CASSQGVAGDYEQYF.

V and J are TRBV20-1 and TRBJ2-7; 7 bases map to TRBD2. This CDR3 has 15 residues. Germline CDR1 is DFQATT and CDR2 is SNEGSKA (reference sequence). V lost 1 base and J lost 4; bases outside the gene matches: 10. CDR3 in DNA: TGCAGTGCTAGAGGGGGGTCCCCAGCGGGGTACGAGCAGTACTTC. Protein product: CSARGGSPAGYEQYF.

The CDR3 protein is CASSYRDRGLYEQYF. As DNA, the CDR3 is TGTGCCAGCAGTTACCGGGACAGGGGTTTGTACGAGCAGTACTTC. V is TRBV6-5 and J is TRBJ2-7; 10 bases fit TRBD1. The germline V gene has CDR1 MNHEY and CDR2 SVGAGI. The CDR3 is 15 amino acids. V trimming: 2 bases; J trimming: 4 bases; junction bases outside the gene matches: 5.

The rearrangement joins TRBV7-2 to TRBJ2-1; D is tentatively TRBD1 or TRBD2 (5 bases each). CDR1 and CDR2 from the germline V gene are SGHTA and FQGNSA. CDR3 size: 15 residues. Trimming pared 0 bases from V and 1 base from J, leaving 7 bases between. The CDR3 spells CASSLAGVSYNEQFF. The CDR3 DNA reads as TGTGCCAGCAGCTTAGCGGGGGTTTCCTACAATGAGCAGTTCTTC.

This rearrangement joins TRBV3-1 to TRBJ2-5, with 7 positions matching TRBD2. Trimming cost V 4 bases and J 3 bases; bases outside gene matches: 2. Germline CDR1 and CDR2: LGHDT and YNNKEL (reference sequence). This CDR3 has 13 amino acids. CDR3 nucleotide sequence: TGTGCCAGCAGCCGGACTAGAAAAGAGACCCAGTACTTC. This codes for CASSRTRKETQYF.

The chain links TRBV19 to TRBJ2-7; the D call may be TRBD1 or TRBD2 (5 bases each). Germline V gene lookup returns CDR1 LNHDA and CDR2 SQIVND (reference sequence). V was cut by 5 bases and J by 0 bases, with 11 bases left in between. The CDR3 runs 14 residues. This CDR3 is CASSPGDGSYEQYF. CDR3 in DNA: TGTGCCAGTAGTCCCGGGGACGGCTCCTACGAGCAGTACTTC.

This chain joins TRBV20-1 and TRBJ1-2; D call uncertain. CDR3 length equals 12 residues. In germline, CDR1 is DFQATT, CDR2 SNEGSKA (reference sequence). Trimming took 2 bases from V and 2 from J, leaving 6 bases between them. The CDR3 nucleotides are TGCAGTGCTAGACACGGAAACTATGGCTACACCTTC. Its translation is CSARHGNYGYTF.

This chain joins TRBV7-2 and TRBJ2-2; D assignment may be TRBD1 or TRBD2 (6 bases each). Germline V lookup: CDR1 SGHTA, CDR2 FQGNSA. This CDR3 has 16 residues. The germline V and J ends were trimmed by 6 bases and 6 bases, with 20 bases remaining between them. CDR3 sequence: CASSFTRDTVAGELFF. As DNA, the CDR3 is TGTGCCAGCAGTTTTACGCGGGACACTGTGGCCGGGGAGCTGTTTTTT.

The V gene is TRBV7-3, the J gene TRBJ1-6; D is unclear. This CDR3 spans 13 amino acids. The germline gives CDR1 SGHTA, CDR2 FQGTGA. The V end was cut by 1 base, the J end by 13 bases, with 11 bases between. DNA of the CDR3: TGTGCCAGCAGCTTAAGCAAGGGCAGTCCCCTCCACTTT. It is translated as CASSLSKGSPLHF.

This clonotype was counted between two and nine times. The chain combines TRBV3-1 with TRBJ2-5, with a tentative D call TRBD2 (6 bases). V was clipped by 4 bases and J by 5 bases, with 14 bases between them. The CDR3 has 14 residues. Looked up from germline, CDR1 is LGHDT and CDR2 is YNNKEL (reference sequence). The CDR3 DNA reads TGTGCCAGCAGCCCAGACAATCTAGCGGAGACCCAGTACTTC. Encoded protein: CASSPDNLAETQYF.